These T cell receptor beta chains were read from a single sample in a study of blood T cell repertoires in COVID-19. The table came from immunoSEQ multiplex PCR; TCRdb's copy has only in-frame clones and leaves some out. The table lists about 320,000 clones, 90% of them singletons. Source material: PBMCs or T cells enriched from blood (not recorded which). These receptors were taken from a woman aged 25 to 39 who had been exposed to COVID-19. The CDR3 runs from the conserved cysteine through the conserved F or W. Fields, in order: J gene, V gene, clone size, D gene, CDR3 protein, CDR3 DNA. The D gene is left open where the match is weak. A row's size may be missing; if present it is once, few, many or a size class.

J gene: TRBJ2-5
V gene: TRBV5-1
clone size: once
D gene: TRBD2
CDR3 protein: CASSYGPGLGPETQYF
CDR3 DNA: TGCGCCAGCAGCTACGGGCCGGGACTAGGGCCTGAGACCCAGTACTTC

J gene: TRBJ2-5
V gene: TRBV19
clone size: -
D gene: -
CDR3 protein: CASSILGSANIQETQYF
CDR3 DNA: TGTGCCAGTAGTATTTTGGGGAGCGCCAACATCCAAGAGACCCAGTACTTC

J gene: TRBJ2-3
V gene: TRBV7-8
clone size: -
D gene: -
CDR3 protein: CASSLMGARTDTQYF
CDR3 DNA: TGTGCCAGCAGCTTAATGGGGGCTCGCACAGATACGCAGTATTTT

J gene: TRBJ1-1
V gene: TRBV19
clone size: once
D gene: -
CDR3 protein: CASSIGGRRTEAFF
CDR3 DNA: TGTGCCAGTAGTATCGGCGGGAGGCGGACTGAAGCTTTCTTT

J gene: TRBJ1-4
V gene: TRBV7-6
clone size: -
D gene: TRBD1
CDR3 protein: CASSYRGTNEKLFF
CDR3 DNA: TGTGCCAGCAGCTACAGGGGGACTAATGAAAAACTGTTTTTT

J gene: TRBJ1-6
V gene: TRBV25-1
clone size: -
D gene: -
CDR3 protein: CASSEFGHKNSPLHF
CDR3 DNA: TGTGCCAGCAGTGAATTTGGACACAAAAATTCACCCCTCCACTTT

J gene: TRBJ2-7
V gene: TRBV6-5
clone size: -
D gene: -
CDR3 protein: CASGGGAYEQYF
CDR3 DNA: TGTGCCAGTGGAGGCGGAGCCTACGAGCAGTACTTC

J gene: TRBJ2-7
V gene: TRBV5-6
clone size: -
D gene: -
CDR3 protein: CASSLGDIMALRQQYF
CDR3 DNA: TGTGCCAGCAGCTTGGGGGACATCATGGCCTTACGTCAGCAGTACTTC

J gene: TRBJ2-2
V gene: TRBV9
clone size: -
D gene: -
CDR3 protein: CASSVAGGLTGELFF
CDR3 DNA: TGTGCCAGCAGCGTAGCGGGTGGTTTGACCGGGGAGCTGTTTTTT

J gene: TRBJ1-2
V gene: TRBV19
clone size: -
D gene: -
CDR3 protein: CASSISTGGSYGYTF
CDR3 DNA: TGTGCCAGTAGTATTTCGACGGGAGGATCCTATGGCTACACCTTC

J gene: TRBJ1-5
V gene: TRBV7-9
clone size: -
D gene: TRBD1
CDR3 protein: CASSMTDREGLDGNQPQHF
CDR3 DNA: TGTGCCAGCAGCATGACGGACAGGGAAGGCCTAGATGGCAATCAGCCCCAGCATTTT

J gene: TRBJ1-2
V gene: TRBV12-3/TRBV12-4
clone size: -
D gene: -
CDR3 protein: CASSLGVNYGYTF
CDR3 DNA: TGTGCCAGCAGTTTAGGAGTTAACTATGGCTACACCTTC

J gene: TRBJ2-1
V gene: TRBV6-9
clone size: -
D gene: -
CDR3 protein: CASSSGLRTYNEQFF
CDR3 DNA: TGTGCCAGCAGTTCAGGGCTGAGGACCTACAATGAGCAGTTCTTC

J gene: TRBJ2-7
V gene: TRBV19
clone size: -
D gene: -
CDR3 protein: CASSQFETSYEQYF
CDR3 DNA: TGTGCCAGTAGTCAATTTGAGACAAGCTACGAGCAGTACTTC

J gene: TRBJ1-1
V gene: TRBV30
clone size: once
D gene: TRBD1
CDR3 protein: CAWGQGVMNTEAFF
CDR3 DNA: TGTGCCTGGGGACAGGGGGTGATGAACACTGAAGCTTTCTTT

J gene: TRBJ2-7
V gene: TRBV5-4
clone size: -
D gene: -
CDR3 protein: CASSLTVNYEQYF
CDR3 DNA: TGTGCCAGCAGCTTGACGGTGAACTACGAGCAGTACTTC

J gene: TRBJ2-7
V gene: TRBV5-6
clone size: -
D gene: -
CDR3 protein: CASSSAGTRAYGQYF
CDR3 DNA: TGTGCCAGCAGCTCCGCCGGGACAAGAGCCTACGGGCAGTACTTC

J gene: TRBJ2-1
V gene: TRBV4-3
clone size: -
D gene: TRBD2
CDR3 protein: CASSQDPAGALYNEQFF
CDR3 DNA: TGCGCCAGCAGCCAAGATCCAGCGGGGGCCCTATACAATGAGCAGTTCTTC

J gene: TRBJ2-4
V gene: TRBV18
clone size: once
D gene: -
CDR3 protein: CASSPPGLAKNIQYF
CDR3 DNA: TGTGCCAGCTCACCACCAGGACTAGCCAAAAACATTCAGTACTTC

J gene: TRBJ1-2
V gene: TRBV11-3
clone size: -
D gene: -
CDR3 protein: CASSLVGGEGYTF
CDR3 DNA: TGTGCCAGCAGCTTGGTAGGGGGGGAAGGCTACACCTTC

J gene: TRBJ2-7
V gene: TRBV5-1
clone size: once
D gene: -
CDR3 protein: CASTLFAGEDEQYF
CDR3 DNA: TGCGCCAGCACTCTCTTCGCCGGTGAGGATGAGCAGTACTTC

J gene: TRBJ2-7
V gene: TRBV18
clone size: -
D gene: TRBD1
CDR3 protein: CASSRNSGTVTYEQYF
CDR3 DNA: TGTGCCAGCTCACGTAACTCCGGGACAGTGACCTACGAGCAGTACTTC

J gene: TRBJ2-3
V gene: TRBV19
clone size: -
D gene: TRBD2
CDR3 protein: CASSTPSGGASHRGTDTQYF
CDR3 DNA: TGTGCCAGTAGTACCCCTAGCGGGGGGGCCTCTCACCGAGGTACAGATACGCAGTATTTT

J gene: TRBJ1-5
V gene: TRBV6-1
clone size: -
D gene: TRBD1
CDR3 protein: CASSEWDRASHQPQHF
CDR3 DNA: TGTGCCAGCAGTGAATGGGACAGGGCCTCCCATCAGCCCCAGCATTTT

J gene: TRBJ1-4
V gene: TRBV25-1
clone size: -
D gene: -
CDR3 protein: CASSDIGVTNEKLFF
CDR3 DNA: TGTGCCAGCAGTGACATCGGGGTAACTAATGAAAAACTGTTTTTT

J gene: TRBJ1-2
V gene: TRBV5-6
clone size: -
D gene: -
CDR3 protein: CASDRDHNYGYTF
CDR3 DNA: TGTGCCAGCGACAGAGACCATAACTATGGCTACACCTTC

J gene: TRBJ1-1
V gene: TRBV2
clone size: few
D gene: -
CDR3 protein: CASGRGLENTEAFF
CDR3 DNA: TGTGCCAGCGGGAGGGGGTTGGAGAACACTGAAGCTTTCTTT

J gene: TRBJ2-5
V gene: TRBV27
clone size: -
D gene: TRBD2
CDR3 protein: CASSPTSGLAGGETQYF
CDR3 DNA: TGTGCCAGCAGTCCCACCTCCGGGCTAGCGGGGGGAGAGACCCAGTACTTC

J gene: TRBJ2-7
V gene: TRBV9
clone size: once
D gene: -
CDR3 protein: CASSVSVFPYEQYF
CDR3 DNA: TGTGCCAGCAGCGTTTCGGTATTCCCCTACGAGCAGTACTTC

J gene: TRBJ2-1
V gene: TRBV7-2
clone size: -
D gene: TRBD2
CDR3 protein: CASSSLAGRTGVEQFF
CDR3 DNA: TGTGCCAGCAGCTCTCTAGCGGGGAGGACCGGGGTGGAGCAGTTCTTC

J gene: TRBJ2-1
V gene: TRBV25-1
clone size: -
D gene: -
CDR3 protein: CASSEVQEQFF
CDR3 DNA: TGTGCCAGCAGTGAGGTCCAGGAGCAGTTCTTC

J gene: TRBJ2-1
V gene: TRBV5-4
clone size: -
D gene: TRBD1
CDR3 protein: CASSFGQGWINEQFF
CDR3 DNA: TGTGCCAGCAGCTTCGGACAGGGGTGGATAAATGAGCAGTTCTTC

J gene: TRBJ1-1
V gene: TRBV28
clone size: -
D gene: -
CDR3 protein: CASSPTAGLGTEAFF
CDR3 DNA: TGTGCCAGCAGTCCAACGGCAGGATTGGGCACTGAAGCTTTCTTT

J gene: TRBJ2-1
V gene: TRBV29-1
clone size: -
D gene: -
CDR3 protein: CSVGHNNEQFF
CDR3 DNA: TGCAGCGTCGGACACAACAATGAGCAGTTCTTC

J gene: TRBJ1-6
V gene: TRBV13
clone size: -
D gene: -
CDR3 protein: CASSLGRGDNSPLHF
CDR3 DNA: TGTGCCAGCAGCTTGGGCAGGGGAGATAATTCACCCCTCCACTTT

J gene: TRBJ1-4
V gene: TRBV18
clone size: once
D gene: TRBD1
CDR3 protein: CASSPGQGVREKLFF
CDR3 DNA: TGTGCCAGCTCCCCGGGACAGGGGGTACGTGAAAAACTGTTTTTT

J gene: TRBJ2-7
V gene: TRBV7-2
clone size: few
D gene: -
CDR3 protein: CASSFRGNRAYEQYF
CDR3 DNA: TGTGCCAGCAGCTTTCGGGGGAATAGGGCATACGAGCAGTACTTC

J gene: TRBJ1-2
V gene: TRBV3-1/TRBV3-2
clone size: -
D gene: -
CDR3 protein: CASSPLGGNYGYTF
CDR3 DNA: TGTGCCAGCAGCCCCTTGGGGGGTAACTATGGCTACACCTTC

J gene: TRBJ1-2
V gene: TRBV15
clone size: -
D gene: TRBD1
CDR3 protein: CATSSEGTGSYGYTF
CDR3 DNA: TGTGCCACCAGCAGCGAAGGGACAGGATCATATGGCTACACCTTC

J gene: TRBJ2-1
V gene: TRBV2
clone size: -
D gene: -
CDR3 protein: CASRLDSNEQFF
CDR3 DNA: TGTGCCAGCAGGTTAGACAGCAATGAGCAGTTCTTC

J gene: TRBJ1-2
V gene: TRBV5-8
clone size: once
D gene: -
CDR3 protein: CATAWGQGFDGYGYTF
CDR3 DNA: TGTGCCACCGCGTGGGGCCAGGGGTTTGATGGCTATGGCTACACCTTC

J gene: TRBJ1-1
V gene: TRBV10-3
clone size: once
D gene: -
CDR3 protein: CAISGLGQSDTEAFF
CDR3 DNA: TGTGCCATCAGTGGTCTAGGACAGAGTGACACTGAAGCTTTCTTT